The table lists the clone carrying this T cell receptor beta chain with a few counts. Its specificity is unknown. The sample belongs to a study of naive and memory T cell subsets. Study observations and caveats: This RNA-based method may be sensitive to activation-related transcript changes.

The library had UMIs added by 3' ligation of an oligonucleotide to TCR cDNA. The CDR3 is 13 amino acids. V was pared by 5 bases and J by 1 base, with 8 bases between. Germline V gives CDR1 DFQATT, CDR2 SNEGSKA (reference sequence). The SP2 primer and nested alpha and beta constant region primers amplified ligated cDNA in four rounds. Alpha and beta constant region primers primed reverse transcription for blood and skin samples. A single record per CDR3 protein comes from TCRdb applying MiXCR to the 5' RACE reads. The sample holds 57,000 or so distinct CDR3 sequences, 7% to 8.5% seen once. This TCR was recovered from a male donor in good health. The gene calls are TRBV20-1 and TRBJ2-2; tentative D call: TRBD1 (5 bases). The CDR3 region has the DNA TGCAGTGCTCCAGACAGGAACACCGGGGAGCTGTTTTTT. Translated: CSAPDRNTGELFF.